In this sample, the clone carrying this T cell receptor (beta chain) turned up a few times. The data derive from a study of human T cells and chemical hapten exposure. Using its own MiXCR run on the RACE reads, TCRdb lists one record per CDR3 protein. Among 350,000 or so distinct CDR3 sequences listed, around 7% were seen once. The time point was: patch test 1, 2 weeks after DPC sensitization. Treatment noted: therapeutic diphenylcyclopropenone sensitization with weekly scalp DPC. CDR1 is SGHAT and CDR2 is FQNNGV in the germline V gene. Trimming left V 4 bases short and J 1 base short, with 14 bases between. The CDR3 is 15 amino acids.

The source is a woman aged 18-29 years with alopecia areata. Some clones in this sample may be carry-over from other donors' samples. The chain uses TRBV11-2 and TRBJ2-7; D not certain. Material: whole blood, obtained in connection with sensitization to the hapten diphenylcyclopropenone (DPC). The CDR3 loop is CASSSQSIDSYEQYF. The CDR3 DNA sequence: TGTGCCAGCAGCTCTCAGAGCATAGATTCCTACGAGCAGTACTTC.